This T cell receptor (beta chain) came from a study of cytomegalovirus exposure and HLA in healthy donors (TCRdb year 2017). Study-level background: An earlier analysis of approximately 550 of the donors reported approximately 270 Gb of sequence data and around 110 million unique TCR beta sequences from around 200 million T cells. A later genetic analysis took genome-wide SNP genotypes for about 65% of the 666 donors and used that subset as a discovery cohort. To decide whether each TCR beta V gene segment behaved as functional or pseudogenic, an earlier analysis of approximately 600 of the donors relied on high-throughput TCR beta sequencing. Alongside the repertoire data, information on donor age, sex, ethnicity and CMV serostatus was compiled. In a later analysis, previously published TCR beta repertoires from 550 to 750 donors were re-analyzed and high-resolution HLA genotyping was added so that TCR occurrence patterns could be studied. The study combined high-throughput TCR immunosequencing, statistical association of individual TCRs with disease status, and machine learning to predict cytomegalovirus infection status. Among around 400 genotyped donors of the cohort, an average of about 240,000 unique TCR beta nucleotide sequences were sequenced per donor, roughly a sixth of them non-productive. Five DR-DQ haplotypes were handled as single units for association and clustering, since linkage in the cohort was strong. Every repertoire in the discovery cohort had been generated on one and the same sequencing platform. The study aimed to test whether cataloging public T cell receptors could reveal signatures of past pathogen exposure. A separate validation cohort of about 110 different subjects was used in addition to the 666-subject first cohort. Both class I and class II loci were covered by HLA typing, at four-digit resolution. The number of donors typed differed by locus, with 629-630 for A, B, C, DRB1 and DQB1, approximately 500 for DQA1, about 610 for DPA1, and some 440 for DPB1. The T cell repertoires of some 700 subjects were profiled by immunosequencing and related to cytomegalovirus serostatus. Of the 398 genotyped donors, about 80% fell in the genetic ancestry cluster associated with self-reported Caucasian donors. Approximately 310 gigabases of sequencing data and around 80 million unique TCR sequences made up an early release that covered about 640 HLA-typed donors. Rather than using new phenotypic data, the later analysis identified candidate immune exposures from TCR beta sequences and from how often those sequences occurred across donors. Points the paper makes about the study in general: An earlier analysis of roughly 570 of the donors showed that most TCR beta V segments appeared in productive rearrangements either about 90% or about 30% of the time, which broadly matched IMGT annotations. HLA typing was unavailable for some donors at each locus, so association tests used only the typed subset. A total of 164 TCR beta chains were listed by the study as associated with cytomegalovirus. In a later genetic analysis, a missense DCLRE1C variant was associated with V-gene and J-gene trimming of TCR beta chains, and the association was replicated in an independent cohort. Strong co-occurrence of HLA alleles, especially DR and DQ, made assigning TCR associations to individual alleles difficult. The classifier was reported to diagnose cytomegalovirus status with high specificity and sensitivity in both the original and validation cohorts. Compared with the approximately 710-donor mean, donors in an Asian-associated ancestry cluster had fewer N-insertions in productive TCRs, according to a later genetic analysis. Presence/absence analyses assumed roughly uniform sequencing depth across donors, an assumption that may not hold. For the cohort, immune exposure information was limited to CMV serostatus. The authors suggested that the approach could potentially be extended to other disease states and immunological phenotypes. The cohort was sequenced for TCR beta chains only, and without alpha or paired-chain data the features that could be detected were limited. A further reported finding was that TCR beta sequences accurately predicted the HLA-A and HLA-B alleles for most subjects in the first cohort. In a later analysis, several top co-occurrence clusters were reported to appear linked to parvovirus B19, influenza, CMV and Epstein-Barr virus. In a later analysis, most CMV-associated TCR beta chains were found to appear HLA-restricted, with HLA associations seemingly driven largely by CMV exposure. The 87-base-pair reads could not distinguish some IMGT-functional V segments, including TRBV6-2 and TRBV6-3, so those segments were excluded. The earlier analysis of approximately 560 of the donors excluded 15 to 20 rarely observed V segments, including chromosome 9 orphons, because counts were too low. In a later analysis, the rate of TCR association differed among HLA loci, with DRB1 alleles having the most associated TCRs and HLA-C alleles having the fewest. A group of highly shared sequence variants was considered likely to be a technical artifact of the sequencing pipeline. A few of the identified cytomegalovirus-associated TCR beta chains were confirmed in vitro to be specific for cytomegalovirus antigens. Correlated functional status among segregating V segments might reflect linkage disequilibrium, but an unknown experimental factor could not be ruled out. A later analysis found that HLA-associated TCR beta chains were more clonally expanded and had lower generation probabilities than equally common non-associated chains. Specific HLA alleles were associated with 15,000 to 20,000 TCR beta sequences at a false discovery rate of 0.05 in a later analysis. Most TCR sequences were seen in very few donors, while some public TCRs were found in many individuals.

CDR1 and CDR2 were assigned from the germline V gene (reference sequence) as SEHNR and FQNEAQ. The CDR3 contains 17 residues, cysteine and phenylalanine counted. Left in the record is the CDR3 DNA by itself, 51 bases read in frame from the first base. Trimming removed 1 base from V and 4 bases from J; the gene matches leave 11 bases unexplained. The cohort consisted of more than 650 healthy bone marrow donors. All cohort members were sampled while nominally healthy, although unrecorded immune exposures were likely present. The donor was CMV seropositive and was included in the group of 290 or so seropositive cohort members. A peripheral blood sample was provided by each donor, and peripheral blood mononuclear cells were used for TCR beta sequencing. Genomic DNA extraction from the blood cell samples was performed with the Qiagen DNeasy Blood Extraction Kit. The library was prepared using the immunoSEQ multiplex PCR assay. The multiplex PCR relied on a mix of 60 forward primers for TCR Vbeta segments and 13 reverse primers for TCR Jbeta segments. The CDR3 region of rearranged TCR beta genes was amplified from genomic DNA with a multiplex PCR assay. The amplified TCR beta libraries were sequenced on the Illumina HiSeq System as 87-base-pair reads. Under the source paper's analysis protocol: In a later analysis, some 80 million unique TCR beta chains were counted across the 650 to 750 repertoires, and around 10 million of these chains were shared by at least two donors. A nearest-neighbor algorithm error-corrected the raw reads and collapsed the reads into unique sequences, merging closely related sequences to remove PCR and sequencing errors. V, D and J gene segments were assigned by aligning CDR3 sequences to IMGT reference sequences. Each retained sequence needed at least a six-nucleotide match to both a V gene segment and a J gene segment. A rearrangement was called productive if the CDR3 had no stop codons and remained in frame with V and J, and every other rearrangement was called non-productive. Following IMGT convention, CDR3 was defined as the stretch from the second conserved V-encoded cysteine up to the conserved J-encoded phenylalanine. In an earlier analysis of just under 600 of the donors, sequences lacking an unambiguous match to a single V gene segment were excluded. An earlier analysis of 587 of the donors classified V segments as functional when productive rearrangements were above 56.7% and as segregating when the standard deviation between donors was above 5%. A statistical classification framework was built for diagnosing cytomegalovirus status from the catalog of TCR beta chain sequences. In a later analysis, TCR nucleotide sequences were compared against IMGT/GENE-DB human TR gene sequences so that V and J genes could be assigned. In a later analysis, CDR3 sequences and most-parsimonious VDJ recombination scenarios were assigned using the TCRdist pipeline. In a later analysis, each TCR beta chain was defined by its CDR3 amino acid sequence together with its V-gene family, and reads without a unique V-gene family were excluded. To address suspected cross-contamination and a sequencing artifact, a later analysis removed around 590 highly shared, low-generation-probability nucleotide sequences. In a later analysis, a clonal expansion index for each public chain was calculated from normalized within-repertoire ranks of inferred template counts. Generation probabilities in a later analysis came from a VDJ recombination model fitted to out-of-frame rearrangements, and those results were checked against IGoR. In a later analysis, hypergeometric tests were used to score TCR-TCR, TCR-HLA and TCR-CMV co-occurrence, with a repertoire-size bias correction applied to TCR pairs. A later analysis estimated false discovery rates by permuting HLA or CMV assignments 20 times. A later analysis grouped co-occurring TCRs with DBSCAN, adding TCRdist sequence similarity when clustering within HLA-allele-positive subsets. Co-occurrence clustering excluded repertoires with fewer than 30,000 or more than 120,000 public chains, plus five with anomalous nucleotide sharing. TCRdb obtained this table from immuneACCESS and retained in-frame rearrangements with V and J assigned. These tables miss some clones; where compared with another copy, unresolved V genes account for less than half of the shortfall, and the remainder is unexplained. For V, J and clone size, that table is used; D and trimming come from the DNA. This sample comprises 150,000 to 200,000 clones, over 60% of them detected only once. Together, the top ten hold more than 12% of the sample.

A word on this clone: Its antigen is unknown. There are no base qualities to consult, and no much larger clone falls within one base.

Recombination linked TRBV7-9 to TRBJ2-5, with TRBD2 matching 8 junction bases. Sequenced: PBMCs. The source is a man in his forties or fifties in good health and CMV-seropositive. CDR3 reads: CASSLGASGYLVETQYF. The DNA sequence reads TGTGCCAGCAGCTTAGGGGCTAGCGGGTACTTGGTAGAGACCCAGTACTTC.